This TCR beta chain was recorded in a study of T cell repertoires in cytomegalovirus infection. Study overall: Indications came from public TCR beta signatures; they pointed to CMV infection and to a matching HLA type.

Study-wide results and caveats: The ex vivo response was dominated by HLA-C-restricted CMV-specific TCR beta clonotypes. Totalled public TCR beta family frequency picked out people who carried CMV plus the relevant HLA.

Ten or more counts support this clonotype. Its antigen is currently unknown. V lost 6 bases and J 3 bases, leaving 12 bases between the germline ends. The CDR3 is made up of 13 amino acids. Germline assignment: CDR1 WNHNN and CDR2 SYGVQD (reference sequence). From the reads, TCRdb called clonotypes with MiXCR, one entry per CDR3 protein. This table holds some 220,000 distinct CDR3 sequences, about 5.9% found once. The clonotype comes from a human donor in good health (CMV status not recorded). Some clones in this sample may be carry-over from other donors' samples. Specimen: PBMCs. The chain employs TRBV10-1 and TRBJ2-7; no reliable D call. The CDR3 region has the DNA TGCGCCAGCAGCGGACCACCTAGCTACGAGCAGTACTTC. Its protein is CASSGPPSYEQYF.